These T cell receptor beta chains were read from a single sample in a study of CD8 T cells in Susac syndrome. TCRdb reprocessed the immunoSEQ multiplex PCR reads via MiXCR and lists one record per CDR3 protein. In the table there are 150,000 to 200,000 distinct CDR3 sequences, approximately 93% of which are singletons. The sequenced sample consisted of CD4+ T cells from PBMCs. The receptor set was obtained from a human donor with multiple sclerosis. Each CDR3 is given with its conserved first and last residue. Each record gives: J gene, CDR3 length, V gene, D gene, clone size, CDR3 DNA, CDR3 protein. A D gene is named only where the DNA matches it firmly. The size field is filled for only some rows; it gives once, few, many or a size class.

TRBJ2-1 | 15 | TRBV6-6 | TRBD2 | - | TGTGCCAGCAGTCACCCGTCGGGAGGAGGCGATGAGCAGTTCTTC | CASSHPSGGGDEQFF
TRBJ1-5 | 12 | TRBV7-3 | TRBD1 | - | TGTGCCAGGACAGGGGACAATCAGCCCCAGCATTTT | CARTGDNQPQHF
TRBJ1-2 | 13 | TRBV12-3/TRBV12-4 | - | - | TGTGCCAGCAGTCACCGGGACGGCTATGGCTACACCTTC | CASSHRDGYGYTF
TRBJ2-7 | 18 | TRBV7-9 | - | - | TGTGCCAGCAGCTTACGGCCTATAAACGGGCCCCCTTCCTACGAGCAGTACTTC | CASSLRPINGPPSYEQYF
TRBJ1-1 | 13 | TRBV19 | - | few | TGTGCCAGTAGTAGACAGGTGAACACTGAAGCTTTCTTT | CASSRQVNTEAFF
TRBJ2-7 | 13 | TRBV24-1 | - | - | TGTGCCACCAGTGATTTGGAAAGAGGAGAGCAGTACTTC | CATSDLERGEQYF
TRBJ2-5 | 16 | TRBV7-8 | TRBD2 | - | TGTGCCAGCAGCTTATCCAGACTAGCGGGGTTGGAGACCCAGTACTTC | CASSLSRLAGLETQYF
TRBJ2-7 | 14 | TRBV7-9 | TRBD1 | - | TGTGCCAGCAGCCGGGGACAGGATTCCTACGAGCAGTACTTC | CASSRGQDSYEQYF
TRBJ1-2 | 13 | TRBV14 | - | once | TGTGCCAGCAGCCCTTCAGGCGAATATGGCTACACCTTC | CASSPSGEYGYTF
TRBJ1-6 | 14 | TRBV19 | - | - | TGTGCCAGTAGTAGAAACAGGGACAATTCACCCCTCCACTTT | CASSRNRDNSPLHF
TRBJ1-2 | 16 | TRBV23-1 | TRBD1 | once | TGCGCCAGCAGTCATGCTAGGGACAGGGAGAATGGAGGCTACACCTTC | CASSHARDRENGGYTF
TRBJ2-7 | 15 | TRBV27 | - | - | TGTGCCAGCAGTCCTTTAGGAGGGGACCTCTACGAGCAGTACTTC | CASSPLGGDLYEQYF
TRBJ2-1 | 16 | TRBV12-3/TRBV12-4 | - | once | TGTGCCAGCGGCGCCTCGGGCATACGCTCCTACAATGAGCAGTTCTTC | CASGASGIRSYNEQFF
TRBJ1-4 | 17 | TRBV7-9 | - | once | TGTGCCAGCAGCCCCCAGGGGAGGGGGACAACTAATGAAAAACTGTTTTTT | CASSPQGRGTTNEKLFF
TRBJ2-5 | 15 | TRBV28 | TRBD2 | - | TGTGCCAGCAGAGTAGCGGGGGGCCTCCAAGAGACCCAGTACTTC | CASRVAGGLQETQYF
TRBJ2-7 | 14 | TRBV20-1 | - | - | TGCAGTGTCCATCGGGGTGAAGGGTCCTACGAGCAGTACTTC | CSVHRGEGSYEQYF
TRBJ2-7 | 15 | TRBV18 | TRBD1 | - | TGTGCCAGCTCACCACCCGGACAGGGCGGACACGAGCAGTACTTC | CASSPPGQGGHEQYF